The TCR beta chain described here comes from a study of blood T cell repertoires in COVID-19. In the authors' workflow: Reference gene primer amplification in the assay estimated nucleated cell counts. Produced via immunoSEQ multiplex PCR; TCRdb's table is partial and in-frame only. Clone size and the V and J calls come from that table; the DNA yielded D and trimming. The table has around 200,000 clones, around 84% seen once. This CDR3 region has 12 residues. V was clipped by 5 bases and J by 19 bases; unmatched bases: 10. Per germline, CDR1 MNHEY and CDR2 SMNVEV (reference sequence). The chain uses TRBV27 and TRBJ1-6; 8 nucleotides agree with TRBD1. What was sequenced was peripheral blood. The sequence was collected from a man in his forties or fifties with active or convalescent COVID-19. Here the CDR3 reads CASSPLGQVEHF. The CDR3 coding sequence is TGTGCCAGCAGTCCCCTGGGACAGGTCGAACACTTT.